The next 27 T cell receptor beta chains were all read from a single sample in a study of type 1 and type 2 diabetes patients. PCR was run on genomic DNA. Multiplex PCR with 30 forward and 13 reverse primers amplified the TCR beta CDR3. TCRdb analysed the multiplex PCR reads with MiXCR anew, one entry per CDR3 protein. This repertoire shows 250,000 or so distinct CDR3 sequences, 40% to 50% found once; its top ten account for roughly an eighth. Sequencing was done on a sample of peripheral blood mononuclear cells (PBMCs). The receptor source for this set is a man between 18 and 29 years old with type 2 diabetes.

This clonotype occurred a few times. V usage is TRBV19 and J usage is TRBJ2-2; TRBD1 agrees at 8 bases. The CDR3 sequence is 14 residues long. Germline V gives CDR1 LNHDA, CDR2 SQIVND (reference sequence). Trimming at V came to 7 bases and at J to 3 bases, leaving 4 bases not matched to a gene. The CDR3 nucleotides are TGTGCCAGTAACGACAGGGGAGACACCGGGGAGCTGTTTTTT. It yields the protein CASNDRGDTGELFF.

V is TRBV6-1 and J is TRBJ1-1; perhaps TRBD1 as D (5 bases). Germline-derived CDR1 and CDR2 are MNHNS and SASEGT. The length of the CDR3 is 11 residues. Trimming left V 2 bases short and J 11 bases short, with 9 bases between. Written as DNA, the CDR3 is TGTGCCAGCAGTGAATGGGGGTTTGCTTTCTTT. Protein: CASSEWGFAFF.

This clonotype was observed many times. V gene TRBV30 combines with J gene TRBJ2-7; TRBD1 or TRBD2 may be the D gene (6 bases each). The CDR3 covers 12 residues. From germline, CDR1 is GTSNPN and CDR2 SVGIG (reference sequence). The V gene lost 1 base and the J gene lost 9 bases, with 13 bases spanning the gap. The CDR3 here is CAWSGGATVQYF. The CDR3 DNA is TGTGCCTGGAGTGGGGGGGCTACGGTGCAGTACTTC.

J is TRBJ2-5 and V is TRBV2; D perhaps matches TRBD2 (5 bases). The germline CDR1 and CDR2 sequences are SNHLY and FYNNEI. CDR3 length equals 16 residues. V dropped 1 base and J dropped 1 base, with 13 bases sitting between them. This chain's CDR3 is CASSEVMGAVQETQYF. CDR3 sequence (DNA): TGTGCCAGCAGTGAAGTGATGGGAGCCGTCCAAGAGACCCAGTACTTC.

In this sample, this clonotype turned up once. A much larger clonotype is one base distant, so this may be a read error. This chain uses TRBV6-5 with TRBJ2-5; 8 bases align to TRBD1. The CDR3 is made up of 13 amino acids. V lost 6 bases, J lost 3 bases, and 3 bases stayed unmatched. Germline V gene sequence: CDR1 MNHEY, CDR2 SVGAGI. CDR3 amino acids: CASSWTGKETQYF. DNA for the CDR3: TGTGCCAGCAGCTGGACAGGGAAAGAGACCCAGTACTTC.

J is TRBJ1-4 and V is TRBV20-1, with D uncertain. Germline loops: CDR1 DFQATT, CDR2 SNEGSKA (reference sequence). The CDR3 length is 13 residues. V gave up 3 bases and J gave up 0 bases, with 5 bases separating them. CDR3 in amino acids: CSARRPTNEKLFF. The CDR3 bases are TGCAGTGCTAGGCGGCCAACTAATGAAAAACTGTTTTTT.

This clonotype was seen more than once but under ten times. The V call is TRBV7-9, the J call TRBJ2-2; 9 bases are shared with TRBD1. Looked up from germline, CDR1 is SEHNR and CDR2 is FQNEAQ (reference sequence). V lost 6 bases and J lost 4; bases outside the gene matches: 6. The CDR3 totals 15 residues. The CDR3 spells CASRPGQGGTGELFF. For the CDR3, the DNA is TGTGCCAGCAGGCCGGGACAGGGTGGCACCGGGGAGCTGTTTTTT.

This clonotype was seen a handful of times. The chain uses TRBV6-2 or TRBV6-3 and TRBJ2-5; no clear D. This CDR3 has 16 amino acids. The germline V and J ends were trimmed by 6 bases and 4 bases, with 21 bases remaining between them. Germline CDR1 MNHEY, CDR2 SVGEGT. The DNA for the CDR3 is TGTGCCAGCAGCCGACCTCAGGACCAGATCTCAGAGACCCAGTACTTC. Encoded protein: CASSRPQDQISETQYF.

CDR3 nucleotide sequence: TGTGCCAGCAGCGTAGGGCTAGCGGGAAGGAATGAGCAGTTCTTC. Its translation: CASSVGLAGRNEQFF. This sequence joins TRBV9 and TRBJ2-1, with 9 bases lining up with TRBD2. CDR1 and CDR2 from the germline V gene are SGDLS and YYNGEE. Trimming took 0 bases from V and 7 from J; bases not matched to a gene: 5. The CDR3 is made up of 15 amino acids.

This clonotype was picked up many times. The V and J genes are TRBV14 and TRBJ1-1; TRBD1 matches at 8 bases. Germline CDR1 SGHDN, CDR2 FVKESK. With 6 bases clipped from V and 0 bases from J, the junction kept 6 bases outside the gene matches. The CDR3 contains 15 residues. CDR3 in DNA: TGTGCCAGCAGGTCTGGACAGGGAATGAACACTGAAGCTTTCTTT. Amino acid sequence: CASRSGQGMNTEAFF.

The chain couples TRBV7-8 to TRBJ1-4, with D maybe TRBD1 (6 bases). Trimming removed 5 bases at V and 7 bases at J, with 26 bases between. This CDR3 spans 18 amino acids. Germline CDR1 and CDR2: SGHVS and FQNEAQ. The DNA for the CDR3 is TGTGCCAGCAGCCCACAAACCGTCCATTGGGGGGCACTTGAAAAACTGTTTTTT. Translating gives CASSPQTVHWGALEKLFF. The full variable domain, in which reference TRBV7-8 and TRBJ1-4 provide the parts outside the CDR3, is GAGVSQSPRYKVAKRGQDVALRCDPISGHVSLFWYQQALGQGPEFLTYFQNEAQLDKSGLPSDRFFAERPEGSVSTLKIQRTQQEDSAVYLCASSPQTVHWGALEKLFFGSGTQLSVL.

This clonotype appeared a few times. The chain recombines TRBV6-6 with TRBJ2-3; D possibly corresponds to TRBD2 (6 bases). Germline V gene sequence: CDR1 MNHNY, CDR2 SVGAGI (reference sequence). V lost 7 bases, J lost 2 bases, and 16 bases lay in between. CDR3 size: 15 residues. In DNA form, the CDR3 reads TGTGCCAGCACCCGCACAGGAGGGTTCACAGATACGCAGTATTTT. This sequence encodes CASTRTGGFTDTQYF.

V and J are TRBV7-2 and TRBJ2-7, with 7 bases identical to TRBD1. The last part of the DNA fits TRBJ2-5 better; the J call may be wrong. The CDR3 has 17 residues. Per the germline V gene, CDR1 is SGHTA and CDR2 is FQGNSA. The CDR3 coding sequence is TGTGCCAGCAGTCCAGGGGGTATGGGGCTATTCCAAGAGACCCAGTACTTC. Its protein is CASSPGGMGLFQETQYF.

In this sample, this clonotype turned up many times. The chain has TRBV25-1 and TRBJ2-2, with D unclear. Germline V gives CDR1 MGHDK, CDR2 SYGVNS. The CDR3 totals 13 residues. Trimming stripped 2 bases from V and 5 bases from J, with 6 bases between. The CDR3 DNA follows: TGTGCCAGCAGTGAACCACGGACCGGGGAGCTGTTTTTT. Translation: CASSEPRTGELFF.

This clonotype has just one count. The rearrangement uses TRBV6-1 and TRBJ2-7; 11 bases are shared with TRBD1. The CDR3 covers 15 residues. CDR1 is MNHNS and CDR2 is SASEGT in the germline V gene. The trim removed 5 bases at V and 2 bases at J, leaving 5 bases unmatched. The CDR3 DNA reads as TGTGCCAGCAGTCGGGACAGGGGGAGAACCTACGAGCAGTACTTC. As protein: CASSRDRGRTYEQYF.

The chain employs TRBV12-3 or TRBV12-4 and TRBJ2-1; D not certain. Trimming removed 3 bases from V and 10 bases from J, with 16 bases in between. This CDR3 is 14 amino acids long. The CDR3 coding sequence is TGTGCCAGCAGTTTGTTAAACTCGAGCTACGAGCAGTTCTTC. Its protein is CASSLLNSSYEQFF.

The chain links TRBV4-1 to TRBJ2-7; D may be TRBD2 (5 bases). Germline V CDR1 and CDR2: MGHRA, YSYEKL. This CDR3 comprises 14 residues. Trimming removed 1 base at V and 5 bases at J, with 12 bases between. CDR3 sequence (DNA): TGCGCCAGCAGCCAAGGACGAGGGAGCGACGAGCAGTACTTC. Its protein product is CASSQGRGSDEQYF.

The sample holds many counts of this clonotype. The chain recombines TRBV2 with TRBJ2-3; no firm D call. Germline lookup yields CDR1 SNHLY and CDR2 FYNNEI. Between the trimmed V and J ends, which lost 5 bases and 0 bases, there was a span of 12 bases. The CDR3 has 15 residues. The CDR3: CASSRAEISTDTQYF. DNA of the CDR3: TGTGCCAGCAGTCGGGCCGAAATTAGCACAGATACGCAGTATTTT.

This clonotype was recorded a few times. J is TRBJ2-3 and V is TRBV2; 9 bases map to TRBD2. Germline V gene sequence: CDR1 SNHLY, CDR2 FYNNEI. The CDR3 sequence is 16 residues long. V shed 5 bases, J shed 1 base, and the junction held 7 bases outside the gene matches. The CDR3 region is CASSRGVAGGTDTQYF. CDR3 in DNA: TGTGCCAGCAGTCGAGGGGTAGCGGGAGGCACAGATACGCAGTATTTT.

This clonotype has a handful of counts. The rearrangement joins TRBV20-1 to TRBJ2-7; 7 positions agree with TRBD1. Per the germline V gene, CDR1 is DFQATT and CDR2 is SNEGSKA (reference sequence). The CDR3 spans 13 residues. The V gene end was trimmed by 4 bases and the J gene end by 8 bases; junction bases not matched to a gene: 11. This CDR3 reads CSANSIQGNKQYF. The CDR3 region has the DNA TGCAGTGCTAACAGCATACAGGGGAATAAGCAGTACTTC.

The V gene is TRBV2, the J gene TRBJ2-2; D might be TRBD1 or TRBD2, each matching 5 bases. The CDR3 runs to 14 residues. Germline CDR1 reads SNHLY; CDR2 reads FYNNEI. Trimming shortened V by 6 bases and J by 4 bases, and 12 bases separated the two germline ends. CDR3 amino acids: CASSGIRGTGELFF. In DNA form, the CDR3 reads TGTGCCAGCAGCGGGATAAGGGGCACCGGGGAGCTGTTTTTT.

This clonotype was found once. DNA of the CDR3: TGTGCCAGTAGTATTAGATCATGGGGAGCGCAGTTCTTC. Translation: CASSIRSWGAQFF. The chain joins TRBV7-2 to TRBJ2-5, with a possible D match to TRBD2 (5 bases). The DNA end lines up better with TRBJ2-1; the J call may be wrong. This CDR3 has 13 residues. CDR1 and CDR2 from the germline V gene are SGHTA and FQGNSA.

The chain joins TRBV19 to TRBJ1-5, with TRBD1 identical over 9 bases. This CDR3 is built from 15 residues. Looked up from germline, CDR1 is LNHDA and CDR2 is SQIVND (reference sequence). After removal of 6 bases from V and 3 bases from J, the junction contained 6 bases not matched to a gene. CDR3 coding DNA: TGTGCCAGTAGCGGACAGGGGAAGAACAATCAGCCCCAGCATTTT. Translation: CASSGQGKNNQPQHF.

This clonotype was found a few times. The chain is built from TRBV20-1 and TRBJ1-1; D is ambiguous. CDR1 is DFQATT, CDR2 SNEGSKA, per germline (reference sequence). The V gene lost 0 bases and the J gene lost 5 bases, with 10 bases spanning the gap. The CDR3 totals 13 residues. CDR3 loop: CSARDGRGTEAFF. In DNA form, the CDR3 reads TGCAGTGCTAGAGATGGGCGTGGGACTGAAGCTTTCTTT.

The chain is built from TRBV12-3 or TRBV12-4 and TRBJ1-5; D may be TRBD1 (5 bases). V gave up 7 bases and J gave up 7 bases, with 14 bases separating them. There are 13 residues in the CDR3. CDR3 in amino acids: CASNAFGGQPQHF. CDR3 in DNA: TGTGCCAGCAATGCATTCGGGGGACAGCCCCAGCATTTT.

The V call is TRBV28, the J call TRBJ2-7; D is unclear. Trimming left V 7 bases short and J 3 bases short, with 16 bases between. The germline gives CDR1 MDHEN, CDR2 SYDVKM. CDR3 length equals 14 residues. The CDR3 nucleotides read TGTGCCAGCACCTCCCCCGGAAGCCTCTACGAGCAGTACTTC. Its protein product is CASTSPGSLYEQYF.

Only a few counts were recorded for this clonotype. This chain uses TRBV6-6 with TRBJ2-1; D possibly matches TRBD1 or TRBD2 (5 bases each). Trimming cost V 5 bases and J 5 bases, with 10 bases left between them. The CDR3 is 13 residues long. The germline gives CDR1 MNHNY, CDR2 SVGAGI (reference sequence). The CDR3 DNA reads as TGTGCCAGCAGTGCCGGGACGCACAATGAGCAGTTCTTC. Amino acids: CASSAGTHNEQFF.